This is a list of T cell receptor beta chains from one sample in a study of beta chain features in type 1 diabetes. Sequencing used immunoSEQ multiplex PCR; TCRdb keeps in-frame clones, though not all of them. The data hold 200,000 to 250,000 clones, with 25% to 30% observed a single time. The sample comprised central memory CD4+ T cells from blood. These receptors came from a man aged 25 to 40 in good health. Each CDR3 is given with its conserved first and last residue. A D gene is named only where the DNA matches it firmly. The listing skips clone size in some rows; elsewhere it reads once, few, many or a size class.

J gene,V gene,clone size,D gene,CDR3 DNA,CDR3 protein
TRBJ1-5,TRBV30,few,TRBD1,TGTGCCTGGAGTGTAGGGACAGGGGATCAGCCCCAGCATTTT,CAWSVGTGDQPQHF
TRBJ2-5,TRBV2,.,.,TGTGCCAGCGCCTTGGACAGCCTCGGAGAGACCCAGTACTTC,CASALDSLGETQYF
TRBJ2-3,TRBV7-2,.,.,TGTGCCAGCAGCTTAGTTGGCACAGATACGCAGTATTTT,CASSLVGTDTQYF
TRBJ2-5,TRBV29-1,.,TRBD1,TGCAGCGCGCCGGGACAGGGGCAAGAGACCCAGTACTTC,CSAPGQGQETQYF
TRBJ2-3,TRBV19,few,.,TGTGCCAGTACAGTCAGCGGGAGCACAGATACGCAGTATTTT,CASTVSGSTDTQYF
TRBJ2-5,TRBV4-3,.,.,TGCGCCAGCAGCCAACAACAGGACAGACAACAAGAGACCCAGTACTTC,CASSQQQDRQQETQYF
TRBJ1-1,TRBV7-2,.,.,TGTGCCAGCAACTTGGGAGGACAGATGAACACTGGAGCTTTCTTT,CASNLGGQMNTGAFF
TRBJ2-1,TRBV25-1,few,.,TGTGCCAGCAGTGAACCGGGGTCCAATGAGCAGTTCTTC,CASSEPGSNEQFF
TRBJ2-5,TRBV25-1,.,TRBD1,TGTGCCAGCAGCCCCGCCCAGGGGGAGACCTATAGAGAGACCCAGTACTTC,CASSPAQGETYRETQYF
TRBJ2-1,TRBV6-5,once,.,TGTGCCAGCAGCCCCGGAGGGGAGCAGTTCTTC,CASSPGGEQFF